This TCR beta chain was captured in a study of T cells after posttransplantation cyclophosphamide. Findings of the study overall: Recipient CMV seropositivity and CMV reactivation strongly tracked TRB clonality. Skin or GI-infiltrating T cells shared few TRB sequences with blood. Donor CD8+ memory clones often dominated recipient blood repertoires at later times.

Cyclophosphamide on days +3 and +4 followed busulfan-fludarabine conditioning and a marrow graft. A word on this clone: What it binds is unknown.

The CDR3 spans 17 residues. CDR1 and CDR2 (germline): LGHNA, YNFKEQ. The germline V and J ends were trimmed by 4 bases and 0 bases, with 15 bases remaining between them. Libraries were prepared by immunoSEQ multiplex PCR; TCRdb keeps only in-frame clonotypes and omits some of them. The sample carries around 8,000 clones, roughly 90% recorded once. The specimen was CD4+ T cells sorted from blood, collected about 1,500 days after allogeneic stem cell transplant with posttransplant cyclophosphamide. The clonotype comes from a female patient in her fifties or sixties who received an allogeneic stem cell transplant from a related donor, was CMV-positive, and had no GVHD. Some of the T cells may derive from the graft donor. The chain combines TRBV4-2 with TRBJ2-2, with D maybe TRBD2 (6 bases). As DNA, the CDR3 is TGTGCCAGCAGCCCCGAAGCGGGTGCGACGAACACCGGGGAGCTGTTTTTT. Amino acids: CASSPEAGATNTGELFF.